This TCR beta chain is from a study of identical twins. This CDR3 comprises 12 residues. The trim removed 6 bases at V and 6 bases at J, leaving 1 base unmatched. Template switching, a step in the protocol, added a universal primer site, and cDNA carried unique molecular identifiers. TCRdb re-analysed the 5' RACE reads in MiXCR, keeping a single row per CDR3 protein. In the table there are roughly 240,000 distinct CDR3 sequences, approximately 7% of which are singletons. There are many counts of this clonotype. Healthy Caucasians supplied all donations. These same records also appear under a second study, on yellow fever vaccine responses in identical twins.

V usage is TRBV12-3 or TRBV12-4 and J usage is TRBJ2-2, with 7 bases that match TRBD1. This clonotype was obtained from a woman younger than 35 in good health. The material sequenced was memory (CD45RO+) T cells sorted from blood. The CDR3 coding sequence is TGTGCCAGCAGGACAGGGCCCGGGGAGCTGTTTTTT. Amino acid sequence: CASRTGPGELFF.